Each of the 26 T cell receptor beta chains below was sequenced from the same sample in a study of cytomegalovirus exposure and HLA in healthy donors. Researchers ran the PCR with 60 Vbeta and 13 Jbeta primers. Sequencing used immunoSEQ multiplex PCR; TCRdb keeps in-frame clones, though not all of them. The sample has 200,000 or so clones, around 87% seen once. Material for sequencing was PBMCs. The receptors shown here come from a man aged 25 to 40 in good health and CMV-seronegative.

This clone appeared a single time. CDR3 in amino acids: CAFRGIFSYNEQFF. DNA for the CDR3: TGTGCCTTTCGGGGGATATTCTCTTACAATGAGCAGTTCTTC. The chain joins TRBV5-4 to TRBJ2-1; weak D call: TRBD2 (6 bases). The V end was cut by 10 bases, the J end by 4 bases, with 18 bases between. The CDR3 sequence is 14 residues long. Germline assignment: CDR1 SGHNT and CDR2 YYREEE (reference sequence). Filled out from reference TRBV5-4 and TRBJ2-1, the complete variable domain reads ETGVTQSPTHLIKTRGQQVTLRCSSQSGHNTVSWYQQALGQGPQFIFQYYREEENGRGNFPPRFSGLQFPNYSSELNVNALELDDSALYLCAFRGIFSYNEQFFGPGTRLTVL.

The gene calls are TRBV28 and TRBJ2-2; 8 bases line up with TRBD1. J was trimmed by 4 bases and V by 4 bases; bases with no gene match: 8. The CDR3 runs 16 residues. Germline CDR1 is MDHEN and CDR2 is SYDVKM. The DNA for the CDR3 is TGTGCCAGCAGTTCCCCCGGGACAGGAGGCACCGGGGAGCTGTTTTTT. This codes for CASSSPGTGGTGELFF.

The chain has TRBV18 and TRBJ2-7; unclear D gene. CDR1 is KGHSH, CDR2 LQKENI, per germline. The V gene lost 1 base and the J gene lost 4 bases, with 14 bases spanning the gap. This CDR3 is built from 15 residues. The DNA for the CDR3 is TGTGCCAGCTCACCACAGGTTGGAGACTGGTACGAGCAGTACTTC. It specifies CASSPQVGDWYEQYF.

The rearrangement joins TRBV30 to TRBJ1-2; 9 nucleotides match TRBD1. Per germline, CDR1 GTSNPN and CDR2 SVGIG (reference sequence). Germline trimming cut 4 bases from V and 3 bases from J; bases unmatched to any gene: 9. CDR3 length: 15 amino acids. DNA of the CDR3: TGTGCCTGGATAAGGGACAGGGCGGGGGACTATGGCTACACCTTC. This sequence encodes CAWIRDRAGDYGYTF. The whole variable domain, remainder taken from reference TRBV30 and TRBJ1-2, is SQTIHQWPATLVQPVGSPLSLECTVEGTSNPNLYWYRQAAGRGLQLLFYSVGIGQISSEVPQNLSASRPQDRQFILSSKKLLLSDSGFYLCAWIRDRAGDYGYTFGSGTRLTVV.

Only a few counts were recorded for this clone. This chain links TRBV6-4 with TRBJ2-3; TRBD2 is a possible D gene (7 bases). The germline V gene has CDR1 MRHNA and CDR2 SNTAGT. V lost 0 bases and J lost 4, with 14 bases in between. The CDR3 runs to 16 residues. The CDR3 coding sequence is TGTGCCAGCAGTGACTCTTCACAGGGAGGGGCAGATACGCAGTATTTT. The encoded protein is CASSDSSQGGADTQYF.

The chain combines TRBV28 with TRBJ1-1; D is unresolved. V lost 2 bases to trimming and J lost 0 bases, with 7 bases between them. Germline assignment: CDR1 MDHEN and CDR2 SYDVKM. The CDR3 totals 14 residues. The CDR3 coding sequence is TGTGCCAGCAGTTTAGTCAGGTTGAACACTGAAGCTTTCTTT. Its protein is CASSLVRLNTEAFF.

The genes are TRBV10-3 and TRBJ2-7; 13 bases match TRBD2. CDR1 is ENHRY and CDR2 is SYGVKD in the germline V gene. Losses at the gene ends were 5 bases for V and 5 bases for J; bases not matched to a gene: 6. The CDR3 spans 15 residues. The CDR3 sequence is CAISPGLAGSDEQYF. The CDR3 DNA is TGTGCCATCAGTCCGGGACTAGCGGGGTCCGACGAGCAGTACTTC.

The chain joins TRBV19 to TRBJ2-7; 10 positions agree with TRBD1. V lost 4 bases, J lost 5 bases, and 8 bases stayed unmatched. This CDR3 contains 15 residues. Looked up from germline, CDR1 is LNHDA and CDR2 is SQIVND (reference sequence). The CDR3 DNA follows: TGTGCCAGTAGTAGACAGGGGGCCGCCCTCAACGAGCAGTACTTC. Protein: CASSRQGAALNEQYF.

V gene TRBV5-4 combines with J gene TRBJ2-2; 11 nucleotides match TRBD2. This CDR3 contains 16 residues. Trimming took 4 bases from V and 4 from J; bases not matched to a gene: 6. CDR1 and CDR2 from the germline V gene are SGHNT and YYREEE (reference sequence). CDR3 residues: CASSALAGGLTGELFF. The DNA of the CDR3 is TGTGCCAGCAGCGCCCTAGCGGGGGGTCTCACCGGGGAGCTGTTTTTT.

J is TRBJ2-5 and V is TRBV7-9, with D possibly matching TRBD2 (6 bases). CDR3 length: 14 amino acids. Germline V CDR1 and CDR2: SEHNR, FQNEAQ (reference sequence). Deletions cut 6 bases from V and 0 bases from J, with 11 bases between. CDR3 residues: CASSFAGYQETQYF. The CDR3 DNA reads TGTGCCAGCAGTTTCGCGGGGTACCAAGAGACCCAGTACTTC.

Note on this clone: At one boundary the junction diverges from the germline segment, which might be a read error. The chain links TRBV2 to TRBJ1-2; 10 bases are shared with TRBD1. Germline assignment: CDR1 SNHLY and CDR2 FYNNEI. This CDR3 region has 15 residues. This CDR3 reads CASRLRQGAVNGCTF. Here the CDR3 DNA reads TGTGCCAGCCGACTACGACAGGGGGCAGTAAATGGCTGCACCTTC.

This clone was recorded a few times. J is TRBJ2-7 and V is TRBV29-1; the D is unclear. Germline V gene data show CDR1 as SQVTM and CDR2 as ANQGSEA. Trimming stripped 4 bases from V and 1 base from J, with 5 bases between. The CDR3 is 11 amino acids. The CDR3 sequence: CSVGQSYEQYF. The CDR3 DNA sequence: TGCAGCGTTGGTCAATCCTACGAGCAGTACTTC.

This rearrangement joins TRBV13 to TRBJ2-5, with a possible D match to TRBD1 (5 bases). CDR3 length equals 13 residues. Per the germline V gene, CDR1 is PRHDT and CDR2 is FYEKMQ (reference sequence). V was shortened by 2 bases and J by 5 bases, with 9 bases between the two germline ends. Here the CDR3 reads CASSLQGWETQYF. DNA for the CDR3: TGTGCCAGCAGCTTACAGGGCTGGGAGACCCAGTACTTC.

The J gene is TRBJ2-7, the V gene TRBV28; 7 bases are a match to TRBD1. V lost 5 bases and J lost 3; bases outside the gene matches: 10. Germline V gene lookup returns CDR1 MDHEN and CDR2 SYDVKM. CDR3 size: 15 residues. The CDR3 DNA is TGTGCCAGCAGTACTAGACAGGGTAGGGTCTACGAGCAGTACTTC. Translating it yields CASSTRQGRVYEQYF.

The chain combines TRBV4-3 with TRBJ2-2; 12 bases are a match to TRBD1. The junction had 9 bases not matched to a gene; V was cut back by 4 bases and J by 3 bases. This CDR3 is 18 amino acids long. Germline lookup yields CDR1 LGHNA and CDR2 YSLEER. In DNA, the CDR3 is TGCGCCAGCAGCCCGGGACAGGGGGCTAGTTCGTACACCGGGGAGCTGTTTTTT. Encoded protein: CASSPGQGASSYTGELFF.

The chain employs TRBV9 and TRBJ2-7; no clear D gene. Per the germline V gene, CDR1 is SGDLS and CDR2 is YYNGEE. The ends were cut back, 0 bases at V and 1 base at J, with 11 bases in the middle. This CDR3 contains 15 residues. For the CDR3, the DNA is TGTGCCAGCAGCGTAGATCTGGCTAGGTCCTACGAGCAGTACTTC. Amino acids: CASSVDLARSYEQYF.

The J gene is TRBJ2-2, the V gene TRBV5-1, with TRBD2 identical over 8 bases. The CDR3 totals 16 residues. Germline CDR1 and CDR2: SGHRS and YFSETQ. V shed 0 bases and J 5 bases; nucleotides not matched to a gene: 6. For the CDR3, the DNA is TGCGCCAGCAGCTTGGAGCAGCGGGGGTCAACCGGGGAGCTGTTTTTT. As protein: CASSLEQRGSTGELFF.

A note on this clone: One junction end disagrees with the germline gene, perhaps due to a read error. The CDR3 DNA reads TGTTCCAGCAGGCGGAACACTGAAGCTTTCTTT. Translation: CSSRRNTEAFF. The chain links TRBV7-9 to TRBJ1-1; D unclear. Germline CDR1 SEHNR, CDR2 FQNEAQ (reference sequence). The CDR3 totals 11 residues.

Of note for this clone: A read error may account for a junction end that differs from germline. V usage is TRBV30 and J usage is TRBJ2-7, with 8 bases matching TRBD1. CDR1 is GTSNPN and CDR2 is SVGIG in the germline V gene (reference sequence). CDR3 size: 15 residues. DNA of the CDR3: TGTGCCTGGGCCGGGACAGGTTCCCTCTTTTGGACCGCTCGGTTC. It is translated as CAWAGTGSLFWTARF. The variable domain in full, with the rest retrieved from reference TRBV30 and TRBJ2-7, is SQTIHQWPATLVQPVGSPLSLECTVEGTSNPNLYWYRQAAGRGLQLLFYSVGIGQISSEVPQNLSASRPQDRQFILSSKKLLLSDSGFYLCAWAGTGSLFWTARFGPGTRLTVT.

The count of this clone is one. The J gene is TRBJ2-7, the V gene TRBV5-1; 8 nucleotides align to TRBD1. Germline-derived CDR1 and CDR2 are SGHRS and YFSETQ. The junction had 5 bases not matched to a gene; V was cut back by 6 bases and J by 0 bases. This CDR3 has 14 amino acids. Written as DNA, the CDR3 is TGCGCCAGCACCAACACAGGGGGCTCCTACGAGCAGTACTTC. This sequence encodes CASTNTGGSYEQYF.

V usage is TRBV5-1 and J usage is TRBJ2-7, with D possibly TRBD2 on 5 matching bases. Trimming took off 2 bases at V and 3 bases at J, with 9 bases between the two ends. This CDR3 has 13 amino acids. Germline V gene data show CDR1 as SGHRS and CDR2 as YFSETQ. The CDR3 nucleotides read TGCGCCAGCAGCTTTAGCGTCGGCTACGAGCAGTACTTC. This translates into CASSFSVGYEQYF.

The chain links TRBV28 to TRBJ1-2; D call uncertain. V was clipped by 2 bases and J by 2 bases, with 12 bases between them. CDR1 MDHEN and CDR2 SYDVKM come from the germline V gene. The CDR3 sequence is 15 residues long. CDR3 bases: TGTGCCAGCAGTTTAGTGGCAATCGGGAACTATGGCTACACCTTC. Amino acid sequence: CASSLVAIGNYGYTF.

This chain uses TRBV13 with TRBJ2-3, with D possibly matching TRBD2 (5 bases). Germline assignment: CDR1 PRHDT and CDR2 FYEKMQ (reference sequence). The CDR3 spans 18 residues. Trimming took off 2 bases at V and 2 bases at J, with 20 bases between the two ends. The CDR3 protein is CASSLLVRLVANTDTQYF. In DNA, the CDR3 is TGTGCCAGCAGCTTACTCGTGAGGTTGGTAGCGAACACAGATACGCAGTATTTT.

This rearrangement joins TRBV19 to TRBJ2-7; 12 bases map to TRBD1. The germline V gene has CDR1 LNHDA and CDR2 SQIVND (reference sequence). The CDR3 spans 15 residues. Trimming removed 7 bases from V and 4 bases from J; junction bases left unmatched: 8. CDR3 region: CASIPGQGAIYEQYF. The CDR3 coding sequence is TGTGCCAGTATCCCGGGACAGGGGGCAATTTACGAGCAGTACTTC.

The chain combines TRBV11-3 with TRBJ2-7; D is perhaps TRBD2 (6 bases). Germline-derived CDR1 and CDR2 are SGHNT and YENEEA. Trimming left V 1 base short and J 6 bases short, with 7 bases between. The CDR3 is 12 residues long. The chain's CDR3 is CASSLGRGEQYF. The CDR3 nucleotides are TGTGCCAGCAGCTTAGGGCGGGGCGAGCAGTACTTC.

This chain uses TRBV15 with TRBJ2-1; D uncertain. The CDR3 has 11 amino acids. Germline V gene data show CDR1 as LNHNV and CDR2 as YYDKDF (reference sequence). V lost 1 base and J 8 bases, leaving 3 bases between the germline ends. CDR3 DNA sequence: TGTGCCACCAGCAGAGCTGATGAGCAGTTCTTC. Translating it yields CATSRADEQFF.